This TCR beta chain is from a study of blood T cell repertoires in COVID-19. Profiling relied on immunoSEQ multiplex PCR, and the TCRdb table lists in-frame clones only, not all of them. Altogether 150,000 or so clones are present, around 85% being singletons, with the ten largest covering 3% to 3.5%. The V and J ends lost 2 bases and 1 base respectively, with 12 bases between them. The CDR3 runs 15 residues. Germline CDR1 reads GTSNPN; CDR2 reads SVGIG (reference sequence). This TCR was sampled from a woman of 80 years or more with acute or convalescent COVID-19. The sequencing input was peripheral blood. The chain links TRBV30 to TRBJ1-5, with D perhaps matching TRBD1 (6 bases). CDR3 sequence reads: CAWSNRDASNQPQHF. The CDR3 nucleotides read TGTGCCTGGAGTAACAGGGACGCAAGCAATCAGCCCCAGCATTTT.